The clone carrying this T cell receptor (beta chain) was recorded only once. This sample was included in a study of T-cell memory formation after mild COVID-19. The ends lost 7 bases at V and 4 bases at J; junction bases unmatched: 9. This CDR3 is built from 15 residues. TCRdb independently ran MiXCR on the 5' RACE reads; one entry per CDR3 protein. This table has 550,000 to 700,000 distinct CDR3 sequences, about 20% appearing once. The sample taken for sequencing was PBMCs or a T cell subset sorted from them (not recorded which). The chain uses TRBV12-3 or TRBV12-4 and TRBJ2-1, with 8 bases matching TRBD2. The TCR was taken from an adult woman who had mild COVID-19 (a few samples of this study predate the infection). Cell type and time point are not known. CDR3 in amino acids: CASTPGRAPYNEQFF. The CDR3 DNA reads TGTGCCAGCACCCCCGGGAGGGCCCCATACAATGAGCAGTTCTTC.